This TCR beta chain emerged from a study of a mutant IDH1 vaccine in newly diagnosed glioma. Turning to the study itself: Vaccination began 4-6 weeks post radiotherapy alone, or with temozolomide cycles. Mean patient age was about 40 years; about 60% were male and 37.5% female. Pretreatment consisted of radiotherapy, temozolomide, or both, with most receiving both. At week 35 came visit V12, and visit V13 followed at week 47.

TCRdb keeps only in-frame clones here, not all; method: immunoSEQ multiplex PCR. Of fewer than 95,000 clones detected, 81% appear once; the ten largest clones hold more than 5%. Specified time point: week 47, end of study. Doses of 300 ug of mutant IDH1 20-mer peptide were given with topical imiquimod. Concerning this clone itself: Its antigen is undetermined.

The CDR3 is 12 residues long. CDR1 and CDR2 from the germline V gene are ENHRY and SYGVKD. V was shortened by 0 bases and J by 5 bases, with 4 bases between the two germline ends. This chain uses TRBV10-3 with TRBJ1-2; no clear D. This receptor was identified in a man aged 35 to 55 with glioma. The sample consisted of PBMCs, taken from a glioma patient whose treatment included an IDH1 peptide vaccine. The CDR3 here is CAISESQYGYTF. CDR3 sequence (DNA): TGTGCCATCAGTGAGTCCCAGTATGGCTACACCTTC.